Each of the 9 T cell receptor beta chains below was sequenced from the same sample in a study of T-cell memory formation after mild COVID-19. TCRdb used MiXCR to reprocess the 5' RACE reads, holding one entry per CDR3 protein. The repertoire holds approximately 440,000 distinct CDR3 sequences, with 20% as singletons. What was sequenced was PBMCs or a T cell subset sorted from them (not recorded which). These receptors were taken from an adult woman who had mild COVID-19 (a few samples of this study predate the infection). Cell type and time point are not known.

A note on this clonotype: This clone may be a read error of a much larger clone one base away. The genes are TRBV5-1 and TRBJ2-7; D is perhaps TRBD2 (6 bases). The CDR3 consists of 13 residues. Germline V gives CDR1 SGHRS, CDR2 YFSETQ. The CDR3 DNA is TGCTCCAGCAGCCCCGAAGGGCGGGGCGAGCAGTACTTC. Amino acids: CSSSPEGRGEQYF.

The CDR3 sequence is CASSLGTGSADTQYF. Here the CDR3 DNA reads TGTGCCAGCAGCTTGGGGACAGGGTCTGCAGATACGCAGTATTTT. This rearrangement joins TRBV11-3 to TRBJ2-3, with 9 bases matching TRBD1. This CDR3 region has 15 residues. V lost 3 bases and J lost 4; bases outside the gene matches: 5. Germline V gives CDR1 SGHNT, CDR2 YENEEA.

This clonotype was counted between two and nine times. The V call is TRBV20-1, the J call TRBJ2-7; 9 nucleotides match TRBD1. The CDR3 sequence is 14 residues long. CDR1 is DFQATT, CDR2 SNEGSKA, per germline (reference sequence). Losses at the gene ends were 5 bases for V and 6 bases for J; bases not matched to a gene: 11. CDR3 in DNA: TGCAGTGCTCAAGGCGGGACAGGGAGCGGCGAGCAGTACTTC. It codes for CSAQGGTGSGEQYF.

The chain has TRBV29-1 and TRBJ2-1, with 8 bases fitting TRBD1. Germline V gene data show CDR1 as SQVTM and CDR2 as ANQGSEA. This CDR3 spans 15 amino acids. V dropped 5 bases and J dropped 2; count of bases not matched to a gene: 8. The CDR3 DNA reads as TGCAGCGTTCCCGGACAGGGATTTGCCTACAATGAGCAGTTCTTC. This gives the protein CSVPGQGFAYNEQFF.

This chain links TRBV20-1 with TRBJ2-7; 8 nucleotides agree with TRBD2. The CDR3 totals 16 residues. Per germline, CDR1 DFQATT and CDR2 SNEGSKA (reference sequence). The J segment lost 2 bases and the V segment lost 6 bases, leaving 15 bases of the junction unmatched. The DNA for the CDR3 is TGCAGTGCCCTTTCCAGTAGGCGGGGGGTTCCCTACGAGCAGTACTTC. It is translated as CSALSSRRGVPYEQYF.

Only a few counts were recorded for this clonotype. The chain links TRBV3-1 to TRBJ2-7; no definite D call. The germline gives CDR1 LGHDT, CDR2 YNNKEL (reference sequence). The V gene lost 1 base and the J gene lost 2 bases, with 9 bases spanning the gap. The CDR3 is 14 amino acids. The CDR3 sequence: CASSQVRGTYEQYF. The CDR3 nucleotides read TGTGCCAGCAGCCAAGTTCGAGGTACCTACGAGCAGTACTTC.

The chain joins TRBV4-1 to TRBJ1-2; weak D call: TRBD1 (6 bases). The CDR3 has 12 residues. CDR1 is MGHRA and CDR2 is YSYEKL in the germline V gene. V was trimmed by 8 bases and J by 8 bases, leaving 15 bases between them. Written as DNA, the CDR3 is TGCGCCAGCTCAAGGGGGGCGGAGGGCTACACCTTC. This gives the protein CASSRGAEGYTF.

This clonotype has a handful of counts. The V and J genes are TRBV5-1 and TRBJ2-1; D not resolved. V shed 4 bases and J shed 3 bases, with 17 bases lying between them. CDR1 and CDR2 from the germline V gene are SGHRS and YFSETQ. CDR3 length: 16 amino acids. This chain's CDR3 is CASSPVSGIIYNEQFF. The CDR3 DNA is TGCGCCAGCAGCCCAGTATCGGGCATTATCTACAATGAGCAGTTCTTC.

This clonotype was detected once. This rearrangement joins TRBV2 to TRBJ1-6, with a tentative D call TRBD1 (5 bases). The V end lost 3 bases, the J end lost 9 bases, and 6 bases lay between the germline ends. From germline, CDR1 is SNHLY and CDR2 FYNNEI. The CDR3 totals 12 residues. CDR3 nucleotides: TGTGCCAGCAGTGAGGGGCGTTCACCCCTCCACTTT. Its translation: CASSEGRSPLHF.